What follows are 30 T cell receptor beta chains derived from one specimen sequenced in a study of radiotherapy plus CTLA-4 blockade in lung cancer. Produced via immunoSEQ multiplex PCR; TCRdb's table is partial and in-frame only. This sample has about 110,000 clones, with over 75% found just once. Material: peripheral blood, obtained from a patient treated with radiotherapy plus ipilimumab. The receptors were sampled from a human donor with non-small cell lung cancer that progressed on radiotherapy plus ipilimumab. Some clones in this sample may be carry-over from other donors' samples.

V and J are TRBV19 and TRBJ1-3; unclear D gene. Germline V lookup: CDR1 LNHDA, CDR2 SQIVND (reference sequence). The V gene lost 5 bases and the J gene lost 0 bases, with 2 bases spanning the gap. The CDR3 contains 12 residues. The chain's CDR3 is CASSYSGNTIYF. The CDR3 bases are TGTGCCAGTAGTTACTCTGGAAACACCATATATTTT. Filled out from reference TRBV19 and TRBJ1-3, the complete variable domain reads DGGITQSPKYLFRKEGQNVTLSCEQNLNHDAMYWYRQDPGQGLRLIYYSQIVNDFQKGDIAEGYSVSREKKESFPLTVTSAQKNPTAFYLCASSYSGNTIYFGEGSWLTVV.

This clone was counted between two and nine times. V is TRBV6-1 and J is TRBJ1-2; TRBD1 agrees at 9 bases. Germline CDR1 MNHNS, CDR2 SASEGT. The CDR3 is 15 amino acids. V was clipped by 7 bases and J by 8 bases; unmatched bases: 14. As DNA, the CDR3 is TGTGCCAGCACCACGCGCCCCGGGACAGGGTTAGGCTACACCTTC. Protein: CASTTRPGTGLGYTF.

V usage is TRBV15 and J usage is TRBJ2-2; D possibly uses TRBD1 or TRBD2 (5 bases each). The V gene's germline CDR1 is LNHNV and CDR2 YYDKDF (reference sequence). The CDR3 sequence is 17 residues long. Trimming shortened V by 1 base and J by 7 bases, and 19 bases separated the two germline ends. CDR3 sequence reads: CATSRVGRDASGGELFF. CDR3 sequence (DNA): TGTGCCACCAGCAGAGTGGGTCGGGACGCCTCGGGCGGGGAGCTGTTTTTT.

The chain is built from TRBV7-2 and TRBJ2-7; TRBD1 matches 7 bases. Per germline, CDR1 SGHTA and CDR2 FQGNSA. The CDR3 runs to 15 residues. Trimming at V came to 6 bases and at J to 4 bases, leaving 12 bases not matched to a gene. The CDR3 DNA reads as TGTGCCAGCAGTCAAGACAGGGTGGACATATACGAGCAGTACTTC. Translated, it gives CASSQDRVDIYEQYF.

The chain has TRBV9 and TRBJ2-2; tentatively, D is TRBD2 (5 bases). Germline V gene data show CDR1 as SGDLS and CDR2 as YYNGEE. This CDR3 has 16 amino acids. V was clipped by 3 bases and J by 2 bases, with 14 bases between them. CDR3 loop: CASSGHRTGNTGELFF. The CDR3 nucleotides are TGTGCCAGCAGCGGGCACCGGACGGGAAACACCGGGGAGCTGTTTTTT. Based on the CDR3 plus reference TRBV9 and TRBJ2-2, the full variable domain is DSGVTQTPKHLITATGQRVTLRCSPRSGDLSVYWYQQSLDQGLQFLIQYYNGEERAKGNILERFSAQQFPDLHSELNLSSLELGDSALYFCASSGHRTGNTGELFFGEGSRLTVL.

This clone was recorded a few times. The chain joins TRBV7-8 to TRBJ2-5; a possible D gene is TRBD2 (7 bases). CDR1 is SGHVS, CDR2 FQNEAQ, per germline. The CDR3 runs 17 residues. The V end lost 4 bases, the J end lost 5 bases, and 23 bases lay between the germline ends. In DNA, the CDR3 is TGTGCCAGCAGCTCCAAGCGGGGCGGGGGCCTGAGGGAGACCCAGTACTTC. Translation: CASSSKRGGGLRETQYF.

The chain couples TRBV7-9 to TRBJ1-5; D is unresolved. This CDR3 is 13 amino acids long. Looked up from germline, CDR1 is SEHNR and CDR2 is FQNEAQ (reference sequence). Trimming removed 5 bases at V and 5 bases at J, with 10 bases between. The CDR3 sequence is CASSKAWDQPQHF. The DNA for the CDR3 is TGTGCCAGCAGCAAGGCGTGGGATCAGCCCCAGCATTTT.

This chain links TRBV7-6 with TRBJ2-5; D is unresolved. Trimming cost V 5 bases and J 1 base, with 11 bases left between them. From germline, CDR1 is SGHVS and CDR2 FNYEAQ. The CDR3 runs to 14 residues. The CDR3 here is CASSQDTIQETQYF. In DNA form, the CDR3 reads TGTGCCAGCAGCCAAGACACGATCCAAGAGACCCAGTACTTC.

The CDR3 DNA is TGCGCCAGCAGCTTGGGACCTGGCGGGGCGTACAATGAGCAGTTCTTC. Translated, it gives CASSLGPGGAYNEQFF. This chain links TRBV5-1 with TRBJ2-1; D perhaps matches TRBD2 (6 bases). Trimming stripped 0 bases from V and 4 bases from J, with 14 bases between. This CDR3 comprises 16 residues. Germline values: CDR1 SGHRS, CDR2 YFSETQ.

This chain links TRBV5-6 with TRBJ2-7; D remains unclear. The germline V gene has CDR1 SGHDT and CDR2 YYEEEE. There are 14 residues in the CDR3. Trimming removed 1 base from V and 0 bases from J, with 8 bases in between. This CDR3 reads CASSLSATSYEQYF. The CDR3, as DNA: TGTGCCAGCAGCTTGTCTGCCACCTCCTACGAGCAGTACTTC.

The chain combines TRBV18 with TRBJ1-1; 8 positions match TRBD1. The CDR3 loop spans 17 amino acids. The V segment lost 5 bases and the J segment 4 bases; nucleotides outside the gene matches: 15. Germline V gene sequence: CDR1 KGHSH, CDR2 LQKENI. The CDR3 DNA sequence: TGTGCCAGCTCAGCCTACAGGGGGGTTGTTTTAGGCACTGAAGCTTTCTTT. Its protein is CASSAYRGVVLGTEAFF.

This chain connects TRBV4-3 to TRBJ2-1, with 10 bases fitting TRBD2. The CDR3 spans 16 residues. J gave up 5 bases and V 4 bases, and 8 bases lay outside the gene matches. Per germline, CDR1 LGHNA and CDR2 YSLEER. The CDR3 loop reads CASSRQPSGGHNEQFF. As DNA, the CDR3 is TGCGCCAGCAGCCGTCAACCTAGCGGGGGACACAATGAGCAGTTCTTC.

Concerning this clone: A read error may account for a junction end that differs from germline. The rearrangement joins TRBV27 to TRBJ2-7; 11 nucleotides match TRBD1. This CDR3 is 15 amino acids long. CDR1 is MNHEY and CDR2 is SMNVEV in the germline V gene (reference sequence). The CDR3 is CASRPRTGGSHEQYF. The CDR3 DNA is TGTGCCAGCAGACCCAGGACAGGGGGCTCCCACGAGCAGTACTTC.

This clone was observed a few times. The J gene is TRBJ1-3, the V gene TRBV18; the D gene is possibly TRBD1 (5 bases). The CDR3 totals 18 residues. Germline V gene data show CDR1 as KGHSH and CDR2 as LQKENI. Trimming left V 2 bases short and J 2 bases short, with 19 bases between. The CDR3 region has the DNA TGTGCCAGCTCACCAACACAGGAACTTGAACTCCCTGGAAACACCATATATTTT. This translates into CASSPTQELELPGNTIYF.

The DNA of the CDR3 is TGTGCCAGCAGCTTCTCGGGGGCGAACACCGGGGAGCTGTTTTTT. Protein product: CASSFSGANTGELFF. The chain is built from TRBV5-4 and TRBJ2-2, with D maybe TRBD2 (6 bases). The CDR3 spans 15 residues. CDR1 is SGHNT, CDR2 YYREEE, per germline (reference sequence). Trimming removed 2 bases at V and 0 bases at J, with 8 bases between.

With regard to this clone: Its ends do not fully match the called genes, so a read error is possible. Other DNA variants within this sample encode the same CDR3. V is TRBV9 and J is TRBJ2-7; 7 bases line up with TRBD2. CDR1 is SGDLS and CDR2 is YYNGEE in the germline V gene. CDR3 length equals 14 residues. CDR3 protein: CASSPGGGNYEQYF. The CDR3 DNA sequence: TGCGCCAGCAGCCCGGGCGGGGGTAATTACGAGCAGTACTTC.

This rearrangement joins TRBV19 to TRBJ1-6; D is unclear. Germline CDR1 and CDR2: LNHDA and SQIVND (reference sequence). This CDR3 contains 15 residues. V lost 0 bases to trimming and J lost 7 bases, with 10 bases between them. CDR3 nucleotide sequence: TGTGCCAGTAGTATAGATCGCGGCATAAATTCACCCCTCCACTTT. Translated, it gives CASSIDRGINSPLHF.

The sample holds a few counts of this clone. The chain has TRBV5-1 and TRBJ1-5; 10 bases fit TRBD1. CDR3 length: 16 amino acids. V lost 4 bases to trimming and J lost 5 bases; unmatched junction nucleotides: 9. Germline V CDR1 and CDR2: SGHRS, YFSETQ. The CDR3 DNA is TGCGCCAGCAGCCCCTCCGGGACAGGGGCCGATCAGCCCCAGCATTTT. Translating gives CASSPSGTGADQPQHF. The full variable domain, rest sourced from reference TRBV5-1 and TRBJ1-5, is KAGVTQTPRYLIKTRGQQVTLSCSPISGHRSVSWYQQTPGQGLQFLFEYFSETQRNKGNFPGRFSGRQFSNSRSEMNVSTLELGDSALYLCASSPSGTGADQPQHFGDGTRLSIL.

The gene calls are TRBV18 and TRBJ1-3; no definite D call. From germline, CDR1 is KGHSH and CDR2 LQKENI. This CDR3 spans 17 amino acids. Trimming took off 3 bases at V and 0 bases at J, with 15 bases between the two ends. The DNA of the CDR3 is TGTGCCAGCTCACCTTCCGTAATTAGTCTCTCTGGAAACACCATATATTTT. It codes for CASSPSVISLSGNTIYF.

This rearrangement joins TRBV4-3 to TRBJ1-1; D possibly corresponds to TRBD1 (5 bases). Trimming removed 5 bases from V and 6 bases from J, with 19 bases in between. Germline V CDR1 and CDR2: LGHNA, YSLEER. The CDR3 is 15 residues long. The CDR3, as DNA: TGCGCCAGCAGCTCCATTCGACAGTCGGGGGCTGAAGCTTTCTTT. The encoded protein is CASSSIRQSGAEAFF.

This rearrangement joins TRBV7-3 to TRBJ2-3; 9 positions agree with TRBD2. Germline lookup yields CDR1 SGHTA and CDR2 FQGTGA. V lost 5 bases to trimming and J lost 3 bases; unmatched junction nucleotides: 3. The CDR3 sequence is 14 residues long. The CDR3 nucleotides read TGTGCCAGCAGCCACGCGGGGGGGACAGATACGCAGTATTTT. It translates to CASSHAGGTDTQYF.

This clone was recorded once. The chain recombines TRBV7-9 with TRBJ2-5, with 7 bases identical to TRBD2. The CDR3 length is 16 residues. Germline assignment: CDR1 SEHNR and CDR2 FQNEAQ (reference sequence). Losses at the gene ends were 3 bases for V and 4 bases for J; bases not matched to a gene: 11. For the CDR3, the DNA is TGTGCCAGCAGCTTCCCCCGGTGGGGGGAGGGAGAGACCCAGTACTTC. This codes for CASSFPRWGEGETQYF.

V usage is TRBV10-3 and J usage is TRBJ2-3; 11 bases are shared with TRBD2. Germline CDR1 is ENHRY and CDR2 is SYGVKD. The CDR3 runs to 16 residues. J was trimmed by 3 bases and V by 6 bases; bases with no gene match: 8. For the CDR3, the DNA is TGTGCCATCAGACCCTTGGGACTAGCGGTAACAGATACGCAGTATTTT. Translating it yields CAIRPLGLAVTDTQYF.

The rearrangement joins TRBV27 to TRBJ2-7; 15 bases are shared with TRBD2. The CDR3 runs 17 residues. The trim removed 4 bases at V and 2 bases at J, leaving 6 bases unmatched. CDR1 is MNHEY, CDR2 SMNVEV, per germline (reference sequence). CDR3 protein: CASSSGLAGGRAYEQYF. As DNA, the CDR3 is TGTGCCAGCAGTTCTGGACTAGCGGGGGGGCGGGCCTACGAGCAGTACTTC.

This rearrangement joins TRBV7-6 to TRBJ1-5; TRBD1 matches 12 bases. Germline V lookup: CDR1 SGHVS, CDR2 FNYEAQ. CDR3 length: 14 amino acids. V shed 5 bases and J 5 bases; nucleotides not matched to a gene: 1. This CDR3 reads CASSRDRGHQPQHF. The CDR3 DNA is TGTGCCAGCAGCCGGGACAGGGGGCATCAGCCCCAGCATTTT. The full variable domain, in which reference TRBV7-6 and TRBJ1-5 provide the parts outside the CDR3, is GAGVSQSPRYKVTKRGQDVALRCDPISGHVSLYWYRQALGQGPEFLTYFNYEAQQDKSGLPNDRFSAERPEGSISTLTIQRTEQRDSAMYRCASSRDRGHQPQHFGDGTRLSIL.

The chain has TRBV7-3 and TRBJ1-1, with a tentative D call TRBD1 (6 bases). The ends were cut back, 3 bases at V and 4 bases at J, with 18 bases in the middle. CDR3 size: 16 residues. CDR1 and CDR2 from the germline V gene are SGHTA and FQGTGA. CDR3 nucleotides: TGTGCCAGCAGCTTCTCTGGGGGCAGAGGAGGCACTGAAGCTTTCTTT. Its protein is CASSFSGGRGGTEAFF.

The chain employs TRBV15 and TRBJ2-7, with TRBD1 as a possible D gene (6 bases). Deletions cut 1 base from V and 2 bases from J, with 15 bases between. The CDR3 runs 16 residues. Germline CDR1 and CDR2: LNHNV and YYDKDF (reference sequence). The CDR3 loop reads CATSRASGTQTYEQYF. The CDR3 coding sequence is TGTGCCACCAGCAGAGCATCCGGGACACAAACCTACGAGCAGTACTTC.

V and J are TRBV28 and TRBJ1-5; D might be TRBD1 (5 bases). The CDR3 is 14 amino acids. Per the germline V gene, CDR1 is MDHEN and CDR2 is SYDVKM. V was shortened by 7 bases and J by 6 bases, with 16 bases between the two germline ends. CDR3 protein: CASTAGWGGQPQHF. As DNA, the CDR3 is TGTGCCAGCACCGCTGGATGGGGGGGTCAGCCCCAGCATTTT.

The J gene is TRBJ2-7, the V gene TRBV18; 8 positions agree with TRBD2. Germline CDR1 reads KGHSH; CDR2 reads LQKENI. The CDR3 length is 14 residues. Trimming cost V 3 bases and J 6 bases; bases outside gene matches: 7. CDR3 bases: TGTGCCAGCTCACCTGCTCGGGGGGGGGCCGAGCAGTACTTC. This codes for CASSPARGGAEQYF.

The CDR3 DNA follows: TGCGCCAGCAGACTTCGTCTCTTCTCCAGGGGTATAACAGATACGCAGTATTTT. Protein product: CASRLRLFSRGITDTQYF. J is TRBJ2-3 and V is TRBV4-1; D perhaps matches TRBD1 (6 bases). Germline CDR1 reads MGHRA; CDR2 reads YSYEKL. Trimming shortened V by 6 bases and J by 3 bases, and 25 bases separated the two germline ends. The CDR3 loop spans 18 amino acids.